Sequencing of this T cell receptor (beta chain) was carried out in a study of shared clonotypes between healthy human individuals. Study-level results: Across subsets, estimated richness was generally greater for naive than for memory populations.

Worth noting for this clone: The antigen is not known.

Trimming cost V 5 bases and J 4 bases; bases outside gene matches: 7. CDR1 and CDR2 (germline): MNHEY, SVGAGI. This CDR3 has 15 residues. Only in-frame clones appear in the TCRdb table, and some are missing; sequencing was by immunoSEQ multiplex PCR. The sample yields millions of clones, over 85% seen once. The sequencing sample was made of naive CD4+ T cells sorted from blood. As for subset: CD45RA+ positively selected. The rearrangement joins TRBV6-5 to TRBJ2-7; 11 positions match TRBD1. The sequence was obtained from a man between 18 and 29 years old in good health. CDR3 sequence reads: CASSPGTGGRYEQYF. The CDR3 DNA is TGTGCCAGCAGTCCCGGGACAGGGGGTAGGTACGAGCAGTACTTC.